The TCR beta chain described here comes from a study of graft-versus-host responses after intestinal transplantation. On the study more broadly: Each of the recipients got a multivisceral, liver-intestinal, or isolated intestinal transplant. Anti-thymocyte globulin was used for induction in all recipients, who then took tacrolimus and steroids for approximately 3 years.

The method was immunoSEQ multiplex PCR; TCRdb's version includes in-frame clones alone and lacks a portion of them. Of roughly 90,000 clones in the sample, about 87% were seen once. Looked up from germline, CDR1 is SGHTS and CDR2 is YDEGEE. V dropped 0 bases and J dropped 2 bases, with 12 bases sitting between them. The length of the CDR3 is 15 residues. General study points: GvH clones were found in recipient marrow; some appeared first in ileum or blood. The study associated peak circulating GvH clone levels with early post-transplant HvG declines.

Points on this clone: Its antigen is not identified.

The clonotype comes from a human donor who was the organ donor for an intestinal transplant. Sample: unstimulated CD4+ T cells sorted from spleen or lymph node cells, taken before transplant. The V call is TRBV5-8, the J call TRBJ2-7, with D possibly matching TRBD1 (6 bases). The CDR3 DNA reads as TGTGCCAGCAGCTTGGGACCCCCAGGGGCCTACGAGCAGTACTTC. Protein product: CASSLGPPGAYEQYF.